This TCR beta chain was found in a study of pediatric ulcerative colitis. About the research overall: Disease was pancolitis in about 7 and left-sided in two, histology-confirmed.

Trimming removed 2 bases at V and 15 bases at J, with 14 bases between. This CDR3 spans 12 amino acids. CDR1 is SGHAT, CDR2 FQNNGV, per germline. Study conclusions and caveats: Rectal repertoires separated controls, mild-moderate and acute severe colitis. Substantially fewer templates came from a couple of patients' blood samples. Ulcerative colitis patients shared more blood-rectal clones than controls.

Profiled with immunoSEQ multiplex PCR; TCRdb holds only in-frame clones, not every one. The table has fewer than 15,000 clones, around 90% seen once. Concerning this clone: Its specificity is not known.

The V and J genes are TRBV11-2 and TRBJ2-1, with unresolved D. Sample: blood. The TCR was taken from a boy aged 10-17 years with moderate ulcerative colitis. This CDR3 is CASSLSGRARFF. Written as DNA, the CDR3 is TGTGCCAGCAGCTTATCTGGTAGAGCCAGGTTCTTC.